These T cell receptor beta chains were read from a single sample in a study of cytomegalovirus exposure and HLA in healthy donors. Measured with immunoSEQ multiplex PCR; TCRdb has only the in-frame clones, and not every one. The table lists about 120,000 clones, 80% to 90% of them singletons. The sample was PBMCs. These receptor sequences come from a woman younger than 35 in good health and CMV-seronegative. CDR3s include the opening cysteine and the closing phenylalanine or tryptophan. D genes are given only for firm matches. Expanded clones get a size class; other rows say once, few or many, or leave the size out.

j_gene	abundance	d_gene	v_gene	CDR3nt	CDR3aa
TRBJ2-3	-	TRBD2	TRBV18	TGTGCCAGCTCACCATCAGCCCCTAGCGGGAGGGCCGTTTATACGCAGTATTTT	CASSPSAPSGRAVYTQYF
TRBJ1-5	-	TRBD1	TRBV28	TGTGCCAGCAGAGGGGACAGGGAGTATAATCAGCCCCAGCATTTT	CASRGDREYNQPQHF
TRBJ1-4	-	-	TRBV27	TGTGCCAGCAGGCTGAGGGGGTCTCCCTCAACTAATGAAAAACTGTTTTTT	CASRLRGSPSTNEKLFF
TRBJ2-7	-	-	TRBV18	TGTGCCAGCTCACTGAGCGGAGCTAGCGTCAACTACGAGCAGTACTTC	CASSLSGASVNYEQYF
TRBJ2-2	-	TRBD2	TRBV28	TGTGCCAGCAGCCCGGGACTAGCGGTCACCGGGGAGCTGTTTTTT	CASSPGLAVTGELFF
TRBJ2-7	-	TRBD2	TRBV5-1	TGCGCCAGCAGCGGTAGCGGGGGTTCCTACGAGCAGTACTTC	CASSGSGGSYEQYF
TRBJ1-6	-	TRBD1	TRBV10-2	TGCGCCAGCAGGACAGGGGCCATTAATTCACCCCTCCACTTT	CASRTGAINSPLHF
TRBJ2-1	-	TRBD1	TRBV27	TGTGCCAGCAGTTTAGACAGGGGGTATGAGCAGTTCTTC	CASSLDRGYEQFF
TRBJ1-4	-	-	TRBV28	TGTGCCAGAGCGCGGGATGAAAAACTGTTTTTT	CARARDEKLFF
TRBJ1-1	once	TRBD1	TRBV5-1	TGCGCCAGCAGCTTGACAGGGGGAAGGCCGATGAACACTGAAGCTTTCTTT	CASSLTGGRPMNTEAFF
TRBJ2-1	-	-	TRBV6-5	TGTGCCAGCCGCAAGGCCCTCGGGAATGAGCAGTTCTTC	CASRKALGNEQFF
TRBJ2-5	-	TRBD2	TRBV11-1	TGTGCCAGCAGCTTAAATAGCGGGAGGGCCGGGCGAGAGACCCAGTACTTC	CASSLNSGRAGRETQYF
TRBJ2-7	-	TRBD1	TRBV2	TGTGCCAGCACAGAAACAGGGGTTTCCTACGAGCAGTACTTC	CASTETGVSYEQYF
TRBJ2-1	once	TRBD2	TRBV10-3	TGTGCCGTATCGCCGGCCTTAGCGGGGGTCCTCAATGAGCAGTTCTTC	CAVSPALAGVLNEQFF
TRBJ2-1	once	TRBD2	TRBV7-8	TGTGCCAGCAGCCGGAGGTCGGGAGGGGTATACAATGAGCAGTTCTTC	CASSRRSGGVYNEQFF
TRBJ2-7	-	TRBD2	TRBV9	TGTGCCAGCAGCGTAGCCCCTATAGCGGGGGGACACGAGCAGTACTTC	CASSVAPIAGGHEQYF
TRBJ1-3	-	-	TRBV11-2	TGTGCCAGCAGCTTAATGAGCTCTGGAAACACCATATATTTT	CASSLMSSGNTIYF
TRBJ1-4	once	TRBD1	TRBV4-1	TGCGCCAGCAGCCAAAGTGGGACAGGTCCCAGGGAAAAACTGTTTTTT	CASSQSGTGPREKLFF
TRBJ1-2	-	-	TRBV18	TGTGCCAGCTCACCCGGACAGTCCTATGGCTACACCTTC	CASSPGQSYGYTF
TRBJ2-1	-	TRBD2	TRBV9	TGTGCCAGCAGCGCTAGCGGGAGCGGTAGGAATGAGCAGTTCTTC	CASSASGSGRNEQFF
TRBJ1-5	few	-	TRBV2	TGTGCCAGCAGCGGACAGATTAGCAATCAGCCCCAGCATTTT	CASSGQISNQPQHF
TRBJ2-3	-	-	TRBV2	TGTGCCAGCAGTTATCAGGGGTCCCCTACTACAGATACGCAGTATTTT	CASSYQGSPTTDTQYF
TRBJ1-1	-	-	TRBV4-1	TGCGCCAGCAGCCAAGACAGCGGGATGAACACTGAAGCTTTCTTT	CASSQDSGMNTEAFF
TRBJ2-1	-	-	TRBV11-2	TGTGCCAGCAGCTTAGTCCGCGGGGCCTACAATGAGCAGTTCTTC	CASSLVRGAYNEQFF